This entry describes one TCR beta chain. Some clones are missing from TCRdb's copy, which holds only in-frame ones; the method was immunoSEQ multiplex PCR. The sample records 30,000 to 40,000 clones, roughly nine tenths being singletons. Germline lookup yields CDR1 SGHTS and CDR2 YDEGEE. The length of the CDR3 is 15 residues. Deletions cut 6 bases from V and 1 base from J, with 16 bases between. This specimen belongs to a study of T cell changes during pregnancy in multiple sclerosis. The clonotype originates from a female donor in good health, enrolled as a control in a pregnancy study. The sequencing used CD4+ T cells from peripheral blood mononuclear cells, collected in the third trimester of pregnancy. The chain recombines TRBV5-8 with TRBJ1-1; D unclear. The CDR3, as DNA: TGTGCCAGCACCCAACCGGGGATTTCGAACACTGAAGCTTTCTTT. Protein: CASTQPGISNTEAFF.